This TCR beta chain comes out of a study of radiotherapy plus CTLA-4 blockade in lung cancer. Overall study results and limits: Early clone dynamics of blood T cells, plus interferon-beta, reportedly predicted response best. The study found tumor-derived TCR clones expanded in blood after radiotherapy plus ipilimumab.

Of note for this clone: Its antigen is as yet unknown.

The germline gives CDR1 SGHDT, CDR2 YYEEEE. The length of the CDR3 is 16 residues. V was clipped by 2 bases and J by 2 bases; unmatched bases: 2. The protocol was immunoSEQ multiplex PCR, while the TCRdb copy is restricted to in-frame clones and leaves out a portion. Of tens of thousands of clones detected, approximately 77% appear once; the ten largest clones hold approximately 24%. Specimen: peripheral blood, collected from a patient treated with radiotherapy plus ipilimumab. The source is a human donor with non-small cell lung cancer that progressed on radiotherapy plus ipilimumab. V gene TRBV5-6 combines with J gene TRBJ2-3; 13 positions match TRBD2. The CDR3 region has the DNA TGTGCCAGCAGCTTAGGACTAGCGGGGGTCACAGATACGCAGTATTTT. This gives the protein CASSLGLAGVTDTQYF.